This TCR beta chain is drawn from a study of blood T cell repertoires in COVID-19. As for the study in general: Sample material is recorded as cDNA or gDNA derived from T cells, B-cell-depleted T cells, or PBMCs.

Source study methods: Estimation of nucleated cell counts relied on the amplification of reference gene primers. The assay was immunoSEQ multiplex PCR, and TCRdb's table has in-frame clones only and misses some. V, J and clone size derive from that table, while D and trimming were established from the DNA sequence. The table has tens of thousands of clones, 70% to 75% seen once. The sample consisted of peripheral blood. The sequence was obtained from a man aged 65 to 79 with acute or convalescent COVID-19.

The CDR3 region has the DNA TGTGCCAGCAGTTTGATTCTAGCGGGAGCCTCCTACAATGAGCAGTTCTTC. Translating gives CASSLILAGASYNEQFF. V is TRBV28 and J is TRBJ2-1; 10 bases are a match to TRBD2. CDR1 is MDHEN, CDR2 SYDVKM, per germline. This CDR3 has 17 residues. Trimming removed 3 bases from V and 0 bases from J; junction bases left unmatched: 5.